This TCR beta chain stems from a study of blood T cell repertoires in COVID-19. Background on the study: Both acute and convalescent COVID-19 samples were obtained from the United States, Italy and Spain. PBMCs, B-cell-depleted T cells, or T cells were the source of the cDNA or gDNA that made up the material.

Germline loops: CDR1 MDHEN, CDR2 SYDVKM. The J segment lost 4 bases and the V segment lost 6 bases, leaving 7 bases of the junction unmatched. This CDR3 has 14 amino acids. In the authors' workflow: Using reference gene primer amplification, nucleated cell counts were estimated. Generated by immunoSEQ multiplex PCR, the TCRdb table keeps only in-frame clones and is missing some. V and J calls plus clone size are reproduced from that table; the DNA served to infer D and trimming. The sample carries about 210,000 clones, less than 85% recorded once. Recovered status in Cohort 3 required two negative PCRs, clearance, or symptom resolution.

The receptor was isolated from a man aged 40-49 years who had recovered from COVID-19. Sequenced input: PBMCs or T cells enriched from blood (not recorded which). The V call is TRBV28, the J call TRBJ2-7, with 9 bases that match TRBD1. The CDR3 coding sequence is TGTGCCAGCAGGTATCCGGGACAGGGTTACGAGCAGTACTTC. The encoded protein is CASRYPGQGYEQYF.